One and the same sample provided the 32 T cell receptor beta chains below, sequenced in a study of blood T cell repertoires in COVID-19. The protocol was immunoSEQ multiplex PCR, while the TCRdb copy is restricted to in-frame clones and leaves out a portion. The table lists approximately 210,000 clones, about 86% of them singletons. Sequences were obtained from peripheral blood. The receptors originated from a woman aged 45-65 years with acute or convalescent COVID-19.

This clone was counted only a few times. The chain couples TRBV5-1 to TRBJ1-1; D may be TRBD1 (5 bases). V gave up 4 bases and J gave up 7 bases, with 14 bases separating them. There are 13 residues in the CDR3. Germline V gene data show CDR1 as SGHRS and CDR2 as YFSETQ. The CDR3 loop is CASSEGEGGEAFF. The CDR3, as DNA: TGCGCCAGCAGCGAAGGGGAGGGAGGTGAAGCTTTCTTT.

The chain combines TRBV15 with TRBJ2-3; a possible D gene is TRBD2 (5 bases). Trimming shortened V by 2 bases and J by 3 bases, and 6 bases separated the two germline ends. The CDR3 has 13 residues. The germline gives CDR1 LNHNV, CDR2 YYDKDF (reference sequence). CDR3 nucleotide sequence: TGTGCCACCAGCAGATCGGGGACAGATACGCAGTATTTT. This translates into CATSRSGTDTQYF. Based on the CDR3 plus reference TRBV15 and TRBJ2-3, the full variable domain is DAMVIQNPRYQVTQFGKPVTLSCSQTLNHNVMYWYQQKSSQAPKLLFHYYDKDFNNEADTPDNFQSRRPNTSFCFLDIRSPGLGDTAMYLCATSRSGTDTQYFGPGTRLTVL.

The CDR3, as DNA: TGTGCCAGCAGTCCCCGGGGGGCTGGGAACACTGAAGCTTTCTTT. This gives the protein CASSPRGAGNTEAFF. V is TRBV6-6 and J is TRBJ1-1; D may be TRBD1 (6 bases). This CDR3 spans 15 amino acids. CDR1 and CDR2 (germline): MNHNY, SVGAGI (reference sequence). Trimming stripped 5 bases from V and 1 base from J, with 14 bases between.

This rearrangement joins TRBV7-9 to TRBJ2-3; the match to TRBD2 covers 8 bases. After removal of 5 bases from V and 0 bases from J, the junction contained 16 bases not matched to a gene. This CDR3 comprises 19 residues. Germline CDR1 reads SEHNR; CDR2 reads FQNEAQ (reference sequence). The CDR3 is CASSPGRAREGTSTDTQYF. The CDR3 coding sequence is TGTGCCAGCAGCCCCGGGAGGGCCCGAGAAGGCACTAGCACAGATACGCAGTATTTT.

This clone was seen once. The chain is built from TRBV12-3 or TRBV12-4 and TRBJ1-5; no reliable D call. Deletions cut 1 base from V and 7 bases from J, with 8 bases between. CDR3 length: 13 amino acids. The DNA of the CDR3 is TGTGCCAGCAGTTTAGAGGGAGGGCAGCCCCAGCATTTT. Protein: CASSLEGGQPQHF.

The chain couples TRBV11-2 to TRBJ1-4; 7 bases match TRBD1. The CDR3 is made up of 15 amino acids. Unmatched junction bases numbered 4, after V lost 1 base and J lost 5 bases. In germline, CDR1 is SGHAT, CDR2 FQNNGV. CDR3 in amino acids: CASSLGQGGNEKLFF. As DNA, the CDR3 is TGTGCCAGCAGCTTAGGACAGGGCGGCAATGAAAAACTGTTTTTT. Full variable domain (outside the CDR3, taken from reference TRBV11-2 and TRBJ1-4): EAGVAQSPRYKIIEKRQSVAFWCNPISGHATLYWYQQILGQGPKLLIQFQNNGVVDDSQLPKDRFSAERLKGVDSTLKIQPAKLEDSAVYLCASSLGQGGNEKLFFGSGTQLSVL.

As regards this clone: Other DNA sequences within the sample encode an identical CDR3. The V gene is TRBV7-9, the J gene TRBJ2-5; 10 bases match TRBD2. The CDR3 loop spans 15 amino acids. V lost 4 bases to trimming and J lost 4 bases; unmatched junction nucleotides: 6. Germline assignment: CDR1 SEHNR and CDR2 FQNEAQ (reference sequence). The DNA of the CDR3 is TGTGCCAGCAGCTCCTTAGCGGGAGGCCGAGAGACCCAGTACTTC. This encodes CASSSLAGGRETQYF.

This clone was observed a few times. The chain has TRBV24-1 and TRBJ2-3; TRBD1 aligns across 8 bases. Trimming removed 4 bases from V and 0 bases from J; junction bases left unmatched: 2. Germline V gene data show CDR1 as KGHDR and CDR2 as SFDVKD. The CDR3 extends over 15 amino acids. The chain's CDR3 is CATSDRQGSTDTQYF. CDR3 bases: TGTGCCACCAGTGACAGACAGGGGAGCACAGATACGCAGTATTTT.

This clone was seen only a few times. This chain connects TRBV27 to TRBJ1-6, with 9 bases aligning to TRBD1. The V and J ends lost 6 bases and 10 bases, in that order; junction bases with no gene match: 7. In germline, CDR1 is MNHEY, CDR2 SMNVEV (reference sequence). The CDR3 spans 14 residues. CDR3 in DNA: TGTGCCAGCAGGGTGGGACAGGGAGGCTCACCCCTCCACTTT. As protein: CASRVGQGGSPLHF.

The chain's CDR3 is CASSDRTGNTGELFF. CDR3 coding DNA: TGCGCCAGCAGTGATCGGACTGGAAACACCGGGGAGCTGTTTTTT. The genes are TRBV10-1 and TRBJ2-2; a possible D gene is TRBD2 (5 bases). The CDR3 has 15 residues. CDR1 is WNHNN and CDR2 is SYGVQD in the germline V gene (reference sequence). V was shortened by 3 bases and J by 2 bases, with 10 bases between the two germline ends.

The chain combines TRBV19 with TRBJ2-2, with TRBD1 matching 8 bases. This CDR3 region has 16 residues. Losses at the gene ends were 5 bases for V and 1 base for J; bases not matched to a gene: 6. The germline V gene encodes CDR1 LNHDA and CDR2 SQIVND (reference sequence). Written as DNA, the CDR3 is TGTGCCAGTAGTCCCCTAGGGACAGGGAACACCGGGGAGCTGTTTTTT. Translated: CASSPLGTGNTGELFF.

The chain recombines TRBV9 with TRBJ2-5; TRBD2 matches 9 bases. V trimming: 0 bases; J trimming: 5 bases; junction bases outside the gene matches: 11. The CDR3 has 17 residues. The germline CDR1 and CDR2 sequences are SGDLS and YYNGEE. Here the CDR3 DNA reads TGTGCCAGCAGCGTAGGTGGCGGGAGGGCCGTATCGGAGACCCAGTACTTC. Protein sequence: CASSVGGGRAVSETQYF.

The rearrangement joins TRBV30 to TRBJ2-7; weak D call: TRBD1 (5 bases). Deletions cut 0 bases from V and 5 bases from J, with 11 bases between. This CDR3 spans 13 amino acids. Germline lookup yields CDR1 GTSNPN and CDR2 SVGIG (reference sequence). The CDR3, as DNA: TGTGCCTGGAGTGTCGGGTTAGGGGACGAGCAGTACTTC. This sequence encodes CAWSVGLGDEQYF.

V is TRBV4-1 and J is TRBJ1-2, with D hard to call. The germline V gene has CDR1 MGHRA and CDR2 YSYEKL. V lost 0 bases and J lost 7, with 18 bases in between. CDR3 length: 16 amino acids. In nucleotides, the CDR3 is TGCGCCAGCAGCCAAGATTGGGGAGGGTCCCACTTTGGCTACACCTTC. Its protein is CASSQDWGGSHFGYTF.

The genes are TRBV11-2 and TRBJ2-3; 8 bases are shared with TRBD2. With 0 bases clipped from V and 5 bases from J, the junction kept 7 bases outside the gene matches. This CDR3 is 16 amino acids long. Germline V gene lookup returns CDR1 SGHAT and CDR2 FQNNGV. The CDR3: CASSLDGSGRRDTQYF. The CDR3 DNA reads TGTGCCAGCAGCTTAGATGGGAGCGGGAGAAGAGATACGCAGTATTTT.

The chain couples TRBV4-1 to TRBJ1-2, with unresolved D. Between the trimmed V and J ends, which lost 1 base and 1 base, there was a span of 10 bases. This CDR3 contains 15 residues. CDR1 and CDR2 from the germline V gene are MGHRA and YSYEKL. CDR3 DNA: TGCGCCAGCAGCCAAGGGTTAAGCGATAACTATGGCTACACCTTC. It encodes CASSQGLSDNYGYTF.

This clone was seen only once. The J gene is TRBJ2-7, the V gene TRBV5-4; possible D gene TRBD1, 6 bases. This CDR3 spans 13 amino acids. The germline V gene encodes CDR1 SGHNT and CDR2 YYREEE (reference sequence). V was pared by 2 bases and J by 2 bases, with 8 bases between. Here the CDR3 reads CASSFKGAYEQYF. The CDR3 region has the DNA TGTGCCAGCAGCTTTAAGGGGGCCTACGAGCAGTACTTC.

This sequence joins TRBV5-1 and TRBJ2-5, with TRBD1 identical over 8 bases. Germline V gene sequence: CDR1 SGHRS, CDR2 YFSETQ. Germline trimming cut 5 bases from V and 1 base from J; bases unmatched to any gene: 7. The CDR3 is 15 amino acids. The CDR3 nucleotides are TGCGCCAGCAGAGGGAGAACAGGGGGCCAAGAGACCCAGTACTTC. Protein: CASRGRTGGQETQYF.

J is TRBJ1-1 and V is TRBV7-9; tentative D call: TRBD1 (6 bases). CDR3 length: 15 residues. The V end was cut by 5 bases, the J end by 1 base, with 14 bases between. CDR1 is SEHNR and CDR2 is FQNEAQ in the germline V gene (reference sequence). The CDR3 region has the DNA TGTGCCAGCAGCCAGAAATGGACAGCGAACACTGAAGCTTTCTTT. Its protein product is CASSQKWTANTEAFF.

This clone was detected once. The chain recombines TRBV4-1 with TRBJ1-1, with 7 bases aligning to TRBD1. The germline CDR1 and CDR2 sequences are MGHRA and YSYEKL. The V gene end was trimmed by 8 bases and the J gene end by 6 bases; junction bases not matched to a gene: 9. The CDR3 has 13 residues. In DNA form, the CDR3 reads TGCGCCAGCTGTCGAGACCAGGGGGCTGAAGCTTTCTTT. Protein sequence: CASCRDQGAEAFF.

The rearrangement links TRBV9 to TRBJ2-1, with 9 bases fitting TRBD2. This CDR3 spans 15 amino acids. V gave up 0 bases and J gave up 8 bases; unmatched junction bases: 6. The germline gives CDR1 SGDLS, CDR2 YYNGEE. For the CDR3, the DNA is TGTGCCAGCAGCGTAGTTAGCGGGAGTACCCATGAGCAGTTCTTC. It specifies CASSVVSGSTHEQFF.

Details on this clone: An end of the junction differs from the germline gene, which may be a read error. The rearrangement joins TRBV6-1 to TRBJ1-1, with D perhaps matching TRBD1 (5 bases). The CDR3 consists of 14 residues. The germline gives CDR1 MNHNS, CDR2 SASEGT. CDR3 nucleotides: TGTGCCAGCAGCGAAGGAGGAGGGGAAACTGAAGCTTTCTTT. Translating it yields CASSEGGGETEAFF.

This sequence joins TRBV5-1 and TRBJ1-2, with a possible D match to TRBD1 (5 bases). The CDR3 runs 16 residues. CDR1 SGHRS and CDR2 YFSETQ come from the germline V gene. Trimming took 5 bases from V and 6 from J, leaving 23 bases between them. The CDR3: CASSYRTGPSQDGYTF. DNA for the CDR3: TGCGCCAGCAGTTACCGGACCGGCCCTTCACAGGATGGCTACACCTTC. The variable domain in full, with the rest retrieved from reference TRBV5-1 and TRBJ1-2, is KAGVTQTPRYLIKTRGQQVTLSCSPISGHRSVSWYQQTPGQGLQFLFEYFSETQRNKGNFPGRFSGRQFSNSRSEMNVSTLELGDSALYLCASSYRTGPSQDGYTFGSGTRLTVV.

The chain uses TRBV10-2 and TRBJ2-2, with 7 bases identical to TRBD2. V lost 6 bases and J lost 5; bases outside the gene matches: 6. The CDR3 covers 14 residues. Germline V CDR1 and CDR2: WSHSY, SAAADI. Here the CDR3 DNA reads TGCGCCAGCAGGGCGGGAGTCCCAACCGGGGAGCTGTTTTTT. It specifies CASRAGVPTGELFF.

The V and J genes are TRBV27 and TRBJ2-7; 8 nucleotides agree with TRBD1. V was clipped by 3 bases and J by 7 bases; unmatched bases: 20. The germline V gene encodes CDR1 MNHEY and CDR2 SMNVEV (reference sequence). There are 18 residues in the CDR3. CDR3 DNA sequence: TGTGCCAGCAGTTTTATACCATCCCGCAGGGACAGGCCTCGGGAGCAGTACTTC. This translates into CASSFIPSRRDRPREQYF.

The rearrangement joins TRBV7-2 to TRBJ2-7; D ambiguous. This CDR3 spans 14 amino acids. Trimming shortened V by 4 bases and J by 2 bases, and 12 bases separated the two germline ends. Germline-derived CDR1 and CDR2 are SGHTA and FQGNSA. CDR3 protein: CASSSAANTYEQYF. The CDR3 DNA reads TGTGCCAGCAGCTCGGCAGCGAATACCTACGAGCAGTACTTC.

The CDR3 DNA follows: TGTGCCAGCAGCCATGGCAATGGCAGACAAGAGACCCAGTACTTC. It codes for CASSHGNGRQETQYF. The chain recombines TRBV16 with TRBJ2-5; D is undetermined. Trimming cost V 3 bases and J 2 bases, with 13 bases left between them. The CDR3 contains 15 residues. Germline lookup yields CDR1 KGHSY and CDR2 FQNENV.

V gene TRBV12-5 combines with J gene TRBJ1-1; D not certain. Per the germline V gene, CDR1 is LGHNT and CDR2 is FRNRAP. V lost 7 bases, J lost 2 bases, and 11 bases lay in between. CDR3 length: 13 amino acids. Here the CDR3 reads CASALGSNTEAFF. CDR3 in DNA: TGTGCTAGTGCCCTAGGGAGCAACACTGAAGCTTTCTTT.

The chain is built from TRBV9 and TRBJ2-3, with 7 bases fitting TRBD2. The CDR3 sequence is 16 residues long. Germline V gene lookup returns CDR1 SGDLS and CDR2 YYNGEE. Trimming cost V 1 base and J 2 bases; bases outside gene matches: 7. CDR3 region: CASSVRLAVPTDTQYF. Written as DNA, the CDR3 is TGTGCCAGCAGCGTAAGGCTAGCGGTACCCACAGATACGCAGTATTTT.

The V call is TRBV30, the J call TRBJ2-2, with 9 positions matching TRBD2. Germline-derived CDR1 and CDR2 are GTSNPN and SVGIG (reference sequence). The V gene end was trimmed by 8 bases and the J gene end by 3 bases; junction bases not matched to a gene: 13. This CDR3 contains 16 residues. This chain's CDR3 is CALVASGIRDTGELFF. The DNA for the CDR3 is TGTGCCCTAGTGGCTAGCGGGATTAGAGACACCGGGGAGCTGTTTTTT.

This chain links TRBV10-3 with TRBJ2-5; 8 nucleotides align to TRBD2. Germline V CDR1 and CDR2: ENHRY, SYGVKD. V gave up 2 bases and J gave up 2 bases; unmatched junction bases: 1. This CDR3 comprises 14 residues. The CDR3 reads CAISEGTRQETQYF. The CDR3 nucleotides read TGTGCCATCAGTGAGGGGACTAGACAAGAGACCCAGTACTTC.

V gene TRBV28 combines with J gene TRBJ2-7; D is uncertain. CDR3 length: 14 residues. Deletions cut 0 bases from V and 0 bases from J, with 6 bases between. CDR1 is MDHEN, CDR2 SYDVKM, per germline. The CDR3 region has the DNA TGTGCCAGCAGTTTATGGGCTCTCTCCTACGAGCAGTACTTC. Protein sequence: CASSLWALSYEQYF.